The T cell receptor (beta chain) described here comes from a study of shared clonotypes between healthy human individuals (dated by TCRdb to about 2020). At the level of the whole study: The cohort included three men and a couple of women between 18 and 49 years of age. Per donor, three plates each were used for CD4 naive and CD4 memory, two for CD8 naive, and one for CD8 memory. To estimate repertoire size and how much clonotypes are shared between individuals, the study performed deep sequencing of blood TCR repertoires from 4 to 6 healthy adults. To increase sequencing depth and limit assay-specific biases, TCR repertoire library preparation and sequencing were carried out by different laboratories using diverse techniques. Between about 0.94 and 10 billion PBMCs per donor were obtained by leukapheresis. Here is what the overall study found, with its caveats: Sampling was restricted to blood, and TCR repertoires in tissue are likely to differ from TCR repertoires in blood. Estimated clonotype richness was generally larger for naive than for memory subsets. Incomplete sequencing was indicated by rarefaction of sorted-subset datasets, despite the large sequencing depth. The genetic and exposure-history diversity represented was limited by the small number of donors. Based on pairwise subsampling, the degree of clonotype sharing among donors was expected to be affected by sequencing depth. Clonotypes shared by all four sorted-subset donors showed higher generation probabilities than non-shared clonotypes. When several donors were compared, the shared fraction of clonotypes was 5% to 6.5% for naive CD4, less than 4% for naive CD8, more than 2% for memory CD4, and around 0.4% for memory CD8.

The CDR3 runs 13 residues from the cysteine to the phenylalanine. Of all the DNA, just the CDR3 is kept, 39 bases in frame from base 1. Per the germline V gene (reference sequence), SGHAT is the CDR1 and FQDESV is the CDR2. Deletion took 2 bases off V and 4 bases off J, with a span of 8 bases between the germline ends. TCR CDR3 regions were amplified from genomic DNA by multiplex PCR using the deep immunoSEQ assay. Extracted genomic DNA from each cell subset was distributed evenly across all wells of several immunoSEQ 96-well plates, and each plate was treated as a replicate. For sorted subsets, each replicate PCR was loaded with 200 ng genomic DNA, equivalent to 32,000 or so T cell genomes. Purified libraries were measured with a Qubit 3.0 fluorometer, size-checked on a Bioanalyzer 2100, and measured again with the KAPA Library Quantification kit. A separate single-read 150-cycle Illumina NextSeq 550 flow cell was used to sequence each immunoSEQ 96-well plate. The study's own analysis went as follows. The immunoSEQ output contained only junctional sequences without quality scores, so filtering could not match that applied to full-length reads. To assign V/J genes and CDR3, sequences were annotated using PyIR, a Python wrapper for IgBLAST v1.9, with IMGT germline references. Reads were removed for weak V/J assignments (E-value above 1e-6), missing CDR3, stop codons, out-of-frame junctions, or ambiguous translated residues. A V3J clonotype was defined by an identical inferred V gene, J gene, and CDR3 amino acid sequence. Percentage overlap between repertoires was computed as shared unique clonotypes divided by the size of the smaller repertoire. RTK rarefaction, the Chao1 estimator, and Recon v2.1 estimates of unobserved clonotypes were used to assess repertoire richness. Generation probabilities were computed with OLGA for all TCRbeta clonotypes obtained by the gDNA method from several donors. TCRdb's version of the immuneACCESS table is confined to in-frame rearrangements and falls short of the full clone set. An unresolved V gene accounts for under half of the shortfall where checked; the remainder is of unknown origin. D and trimming come from the DNA, and the V and J calls and clone size come from that table. Recorded for this sample are more than 2 million clones; roughly 94% of them occurred a single time. Clones ranked in the top ten supply 0.13% of the sample.

The donors were healthy, HIV-negative adults who had no recently reported acute infections or vaccinations. Every donor was a Caucasian adult residing in Nashville, Tennessee, USA. CD4+ T cells were enriched by magnetic negative selection; naive cells were then positively selected on CD45RA, and the negative fraction formed the memory subset. After blood collection by leukapheresis, PBMCs were isolated using Ficoll-Histopaque density gradient centrifugation and then cryopreserved in the vapor phase of liquid nitrogen. Purity and quantity of every magnetically sorted T cell population were checked by analytical flow cytometry. Each sorted fraction had its genomic DNA isolated and then quantified by UV absorbance on a Nanodrop 2000c. As to this clone: No cognate antigen has been identified for it. Per-nucleotide qualities are absent, and no much larger clonotype sits a single base away.

The V gene is TRBV11-1 and the J gene is TRBJ1-1, and possibly TRBD1, on 5 matching bases. Sequenced input: naive CD4+ T cells sorted from blood. The cell subset or site label for this specimen denotes: CD45RA+ positively selected. This clonotype was sampled from a man younger than 30 in good health. The DNA sequence follows: TGTGCCAGCAGCTTACGGGGGGGCACTGAAGCTTTCTTT. Its translation is CASSLRGGTEAFF.